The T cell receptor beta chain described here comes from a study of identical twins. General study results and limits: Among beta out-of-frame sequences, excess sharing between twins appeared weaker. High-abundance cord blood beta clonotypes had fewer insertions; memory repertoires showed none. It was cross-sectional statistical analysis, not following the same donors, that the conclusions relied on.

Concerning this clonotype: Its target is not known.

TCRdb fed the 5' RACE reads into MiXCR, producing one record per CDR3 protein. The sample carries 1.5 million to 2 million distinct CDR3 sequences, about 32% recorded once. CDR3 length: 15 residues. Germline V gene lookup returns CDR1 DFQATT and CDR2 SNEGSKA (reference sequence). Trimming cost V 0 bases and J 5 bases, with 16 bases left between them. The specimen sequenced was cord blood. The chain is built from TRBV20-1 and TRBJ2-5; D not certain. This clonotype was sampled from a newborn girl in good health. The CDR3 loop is CSARDQARVGETQYF. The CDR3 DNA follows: TGCAGTGCTAGAGATCAGGCCCGGGTTGGGGAGACCCAGTACTTC.